The table lists the clone carrying this T cell receptor (beta chain) with a few counts. What it binds is not known. The sample originates from a study of CD8 T cells in ankylosing spondylitis. Overall study findings and caveats: What appeared characteristic of ankylosing spondylitis blood was a TCR beta motif of eight highly homologous variants.

With molecular barcodes, quantitative 5'-RACE was used to make the TCR beta libraries. TCRdb re-derived calls from the 5' RACE reads in MiXCR, one entry per CDR3 protein. The data show some 700,000 distinct CDR3 sequences, with about 20% seen just once and 15% to 20% held by the top ten. Sequenced sample: blood, either unsorted or a sorted T cell fraction (not recorded which). The clonotype originates from a male donor with ankylosing spondylitis.

The CDR3 DNA follows: TGCGCCAGCAGCCTCCTCGGACTCTCTGGAAACACCATATATTTT. Translated, it gives CASSLLGLSGNTIYF. The V gene is TRBV4-1, the J gene TRBJ1-3, with D hard to call. V dropped 4 bases and J dropped 0 bases, with 10 bases sitting between them. CDR1 is MGHRA and CDR2 is YSYEKL in the germline V gene. This CDR3 comprises 15 residues.